The 30 T cell receptor beta chains listed next were all sequenced from one sample in a study of blood T cell repertoires in COVID-19. Method: immunoSEQ multiplex PCR; TCRdb's copy keeps in-frame clones and lacks some. The sample shows 250,000 to 300,000 clones, around 90% of them seen only once. Material: PBMCs or T cells enriched from blood (not recorded which). Source of these receptors: a woman aged 55-70 years in a cohort exposed to, infected with or recovered from COVID-19 (not recorded which).

The chain has TRBV11-2 and TRBJ2-1, with TRBD2 as a possible D gene (6 bases). CDR1 and CDR2 (germline): SGHAT, FQNNGV. The CDR3 consists of 15 residues. The V and J ends lost 5 bases and 5 bases respectively, with 16 bases between them. This CDR3 is CASSVAGRGDNEQFF. The CDR3 DNA follows: TGTGCCAGCAGCGTTGCGGGAAGAGGGGACAATGAGCAGTTCTTC.

The chain combines TRBV7-9 with TRBJ1-1, with 9 positions matching TRBD1. This CDR3 has 15 amino acids. Germline CDR1 reads SEHNR; CDR2 reads FQNEAQ (reference sequence). The V gene end was trimmed by 5 bases and the J gene end by 3 bases; junction bases not matched to a gene: 7. CDR3 nucleotide sequence: TGTGCCAGCAGCCCCGGCCGGGACAGGGACACTGAAGCTTTCTTT. Its translation: CASSPGRDRDTEAFF.

The chain joins TRBV19 to TRBJ2-1; TRBD2 is a possible D gene (7 bases). In germline, CDR1 is LNHDA, CDR2 SQIVND (reference sequence). This CDR3 contains 14 residues. The V gene lost 3 bases and the J gene lost 7 bases, with 13 bases spanning the gap. In DNA, the CDR3 is TGTGCCAGTAGTATCGGAGGGAGGGGGAATGAGCAGTTCTTC. As protein: CASSIGGRGNEQFF.

V is TRBV5-1 and J is TRBJ1-1; no reliable D call. V lost 5 bases and J lost 2, with 13 bases in between. Germline V lookup: CDR1 SGHRS, CDR2 YFSETQ. The CDR3 runs to 14 residues. The CDR3 protein is CASSQVLGNTEAFF. DNA for the CDR3: TGCGCCAGCAGTCAGGTCCTTGGTAACACTGAAGCTTTCTTT.

The V and J genes are TRBV4-1 and TRBJ2-2; 10 bases are a match to TRBD2. Germline CDR1 is MGHRA and CDR2 is YSYEKL. This CDR3 region has 17 residues. V gave up 3 bases and J gave up 7 bases; unmatched junction bases: 11. CDR3 sequence reads: CASSHFAAGGPGGELFF. Written as DNA, the CDR3 is TGCGCCAGCAGCCATTTCGCAGCGGGAGGGCCGGGCGGGGAGCTGTTTTTT.

This chain connects TRBV28 to TRBJ1-1; D ambiguous. Germline CDR1 reads MDHEN; CDR2 reads SYDVKM. Trimming shortened V by 2 bases and J by 7 bases, and 11 bases separated the two germline ends. The CDR3 covers 13 residues. The CDR3 reads CASSLARQIEAFF. CDR3 DNA sequence: TGTGCCAGCAGTTTAGCCAGGCAGATTGAAGCTTTCTTT.

This clone was seen more than once but under ten times. The chain recombines TRBV3-1 (or the pseudogene TRBV3-2) with TRBJ2-7; the D gene is possibly TRBD2 (5 bases). The ends were cut back, 4 bases at V and 0 bases at J, with 13 bases in the middle. This CDR3 contains 15 residues. Germline lookup yields CDR1 LGHDT and CDR2 YNNKEL (reference sequence). As DNA, the CDR3 is TGTGCCAGCAGCCCCCTCTTCGGGAACTCCTACGAGCAGTACTTC. Protein sequence: CASSPLFGNSYEQYF.

The chain links TRBV3-1 (or the pseudogene TRBV3-2) to TRBJ2-1; 12 bases line up with TRBD2. Germline-derived CDR1 and CDR2 are LGHDT and YNNKEL (reference sequence). The CDR3 has 15 residues. Trimming cost V 6 bases and J 7 bases; bases outside gene matches: 7. The CDR3 DNA reads TGTGCCAGCAGGCAACTAGCGGGAGGAGGGAATGAGCAGTTCTTC. Its protein product is CASRQLAGGGNEQFF.

The J gene is TRBJ2-3, the V gene TRBV28; 8 nucleotides line up with TRBD1. The CDR3 runs to 14 residues. Germline CDR1 and CDR2: MDHEN and SYDVKM. V lost 7 bases and J lost 1; bases outside the gene matches: 4. In nucleotides, the CDR3 is TGTGCCAGCAAAGAGACAGGGGGCACAGATACGCAGTATTTT. Encoded protein: CASKETGGTDTQYF.

The J gene is TRBJ1-1, the V gene TRBV2; weak D call: TRBD1 (6 bases). This CDR3 is 14 amino acids long. Trimming pared 6 bases from V and 0 bases from J, leaving 11 bases between. The V gene's germline CDR1 is SNHLY and CDR2 FYNNEI. The CDR3 is CASRLRGMNTEAFF. CDR3 nucleotides: TGTGCCAGCAGACTCAGGGGCATGAACACTGAAGCTTTCTTT.

The J gene is TRBJ2-1, the V gene TRBV12-3 or TRBV12-4, with D possibly being TRBD1 (5 bases). The length of the CDR3 is 13 residues. V lost 6 bases and J 5 bases, leaving 11 bases between the germline ends. The CDR3 DNA is TGTGCCAGCAGGGCTCCAGGGAACAATGAGCAGTTCTTC. Translating it yields CASRAPGNNEQFF.

The chain is built from TRBV2 and TRBJ2-1; D may be TRBD2 (6 bases). The V gene's germline CDR1 is SNHLY and CDR2 FYNNEI. V was pared by 4 bases and J by 4 bases, with 14 bases between. The length of the CDR3 is 15 residues. The CDR3 DNA reads TGTGCCAGCAGTGCCCGGTGGGGGGTATACAATGAGCAGTTCTTC. It translates to CASSARWGVYNEQFF.

The CDR3 spells CASRYGGGHGYTF. The CDR3 DNA follows: TGTGCCAGCCGCTACGGAGGGGGCCATGGCTACACCTTC. The chain employs TRBV12-3 or TRBV12-4 and TRBJ1-2; the match to TRBD1 covers 7 bases. Trimming took 8 bases from V and 6 from J; bases not matched to a gene: 9. This CDR3 has 13 amino acids.

CDR3: CASSDPTGAFYGYTF. In DNA form, the CDR3 reads TGTGCCAGCAGTGATCCGACAGGGGCATTCTATGGCTACACCTTC. The V gene is TRBV6-1, the J gene TRBJ1-2; TRBD1 agrees at 8 bases. Germline V gene sequence: CDR1 MNHNS, CDR2 SASEGT. The CDR3 spans 15 residues. Trimming cost V 3 bases and J 4 bases; bases outside gene matches: 7.

The chain is built from TRBV7-3 and TRBJ2-2; 7 bases match TRBD2. CDR3 length equals 15 residues. Germline trimming cut 4 bases from V and 8 bases from J; bases unmatched to any gene: 10. CDR1 is SGHTA and CDR2 is FQGTGA in the germline V gene. The CDR3: CASSSAASGVGELFF. Here the CDR3 DNA reads TGTGCCAGCAGCTCCGCCGCCAGCGGGGTTGGGGAGCTGTTTTTT.

J is TRBJ1-5 and V is TRBV27; 7 bases match TRBD1. J lost 9 bases, V lost 4 bases, and 9 bases had no gene match. The CDR3 spans 14 residues. Germline V gives CDR1 MNHEY, CDR2 SMNVEV (reference sequence). The CDR3 sequence is CASSSDRVLRPQHF. CDR3 coding DNA: TGTGCCAGCAGTTCCGACAGGGTACTAAGGCCCCAGCATTTT.

The rearrangement uses TRBV11-2 and TRBJ2-3; maybe TRBD1 (5 bases). The ends were cut back, 5 bases at V and 6 bases at J, with 21 bases in the middle. This CDR3 has 16 amino acids. Looked up from germline, CDR1 is SGHAT and CDR2 is FQNNGV. DNA for the CDR3: TGTGCCAGCAGCCCATCCAGTGCCTTCAGGGTGGATACGCAGTATTTT. Protein: CASSPSSAFRVDTQYF.

This chain connects TRBV28 to TRBJ1-1; the D gene is possibly TRBD1 (5 bases). Germline V lookup: CDR1 MDHEN, CDR2 SYDVKM. V gave up 6 bases and J gave up 0 bases, with 11 bases separating them. The CDR3 runs to 14 residues. The CDR3 DNA follows: TGTGCCAGCAGCATTATACAGGTGAACACTGAAGCTTTCTTT. Its protein product is CASSIIQVNTEAFF.

The chain links TRBV2 to TRBJ1-1, with a possible D match to TRBD1 (5 bases). CDR1 and CDR2 (germline): SNHLY, FYNNEI. CDR3 size: 13 residues. The V gene lost 4 bases and the J gene lost 5 bases, with 11 bases spanning the gap. As DNA, the CDR3 is TGTGCCAGCAGTGTGGGGGAGGTGACTGAAGCTTTCTTT. This encodes CASSVGEVTEAFF.

V and J are TRBV19 and TRBJ1-2, with TRBD1 as a possible D gene (6 bases). The ends were cut back, 3 bases at V and 6 bases at J, with 8 bases in the middle. Germline V lookup: CDR1 LNHDA, CDR2 SQIVND (reference sequence). The CDR3 length is 12 residues. CDR3 amino acids: CASSMRGNGYTF. CDR3 DNA sequence: TGTGCCAGTAGTATGAGGGGGAATGGCTACACCTTC.

The CDR3 sequence: CASSLGGDRQKYEQYF. CDR3 DNA sequence: TGTGCCAGCAGCTTAGGGGGGGACAGGCAAAAGTACGAGCAGTACTTC. J is TRBJ2-7 and V is TRBV7-9; 8 bases map to TRBD1. From germline, CDR1 is SEHNR and CDR2 FQNEAQ (reference sequence). J was trimmed by 4 bases and V by 1 base; bases with no gene match: 9. The CDR3 length is 16 residues.

In its sample, this clone was seen once. The chain links TRBV5-8 to TRBJ1-2; D is perhaps TRBD1 (5 bases). The V gene lost 0 bases and the J gene lost 4 bases, with 10 bases spanning the gap. The CDR3 runs to 14 residues. Germline loops: CDR1 SGHTS, CDR2 YDEGEE. Written as DNA, the CDR3 is TGTGCCAGCAGCTTGGGACGACAGTTCTATGGCTACACCTTC. Protein sequence: CASSLGRQFYGYTF.

V usage is TRBV5-1 and J usage is TRBJ2-7; D is possibly TRBD2 (5 bases). The germline V gene encodes CDR1 SGHRS and CDR2 YFSETQ. The CDR3 runs 13 residues. With 4 bases removed from V and 2 bases from J, the gap between germline ends came to 10 bases. The CDR3 loop reads CASSPEGAYEQYF. CDR3 sequence (DNA): TGCGCCAGCAGCCCTGAGGGAGCCTACGAGCAGTACTTC.

The chain recombines TRBV9 with TRBJ2-1; 9 nucleotides align to TRBD2. CDR1 is SGDLS and CDR2 is YYNGEE in the germline V gene. The J segment lost 4 bases and the V segment lost 3 bases, leaving 5 bases of the junction unmatched. There are 15 residues in the CDR3. DNA for the CDR3: TGTGCCAGCAGCGATAGCGGGAGAGGGTACAATGAGCAGTTCTTC. Residues: CASSDSGRGYNEQFF.

This clone was seen only once. The rearrangement uses TRBV2 and TRBJ2-1; 7 bases fit TRBD1. CDR3 length equals 14 residues. In germline, CDR1 is SNHLY, CDR2 FYNNEI. The V gene end was trimmed by 7 bases and the J gene end by 4 bases; junction bases not matched to a gene: 7. CDR3 protein: CASTREQGYNEQFF. CDR3 DNA sequence: TGTGCCAGCACGAGAGAACAGGGGTACAATGAGCAGTTCTTC. Full variable domain (missing parts from reference TRBV2 and TRBJ2-1): EPEVTQTPSHQVTQMGQEVILRCVPISNHLYFYWYRQILGQKVEFLVSFYNNEISEKSEIFDDQFSVERPDGSNFTLKIRSTKLEDSAMYFCASTREQGYNEQFFGPGTRLTVL.

J is TRBJ2-6 and V is TRBV2; TRBD1 might be the D (5 bases). From germline, CDR1 is SNHLY and CDR2 FYNNEI. V dropped 6 bases and J dropped 0 bases, with 6 bases sitting between them. CDR3 length: 14 residues. As DNA, the CDR3 is TGTGCCAGCAGAGGGGTCTCTGGGGCCAACGTCCTGACTTTC. Translating gives CASRGVSGANVLTF.

The rearrangement links TRBV19 to TRBJ2-7, with 9 bases lining up with TRBD1. CDR3 length: 15 amino acids. The trim removed 8 bases at V and 0 bases at J, leaving 8 bases unmatched. Per the germline V gene, CDR1 is LNHDA and CDR2 is SQIVND (reference sequence). The CDR3 loop is CASGTGSRSSYEQYF. CDR3 DNA: TGTGCCAGTGGGACAGGGAGCCGAAGCTCCTACGAGCAGTACTTC.

A single count supports this clone. The chain combines TRBV30 with TRBJ1-6; D is perhaps TRBD1 (5 bases). The CDR3 has 16 residues. Germline V gene lookup returns CDR1 GTSNPN and CDR2 SVGIG (reference sequence). V lost 0 bases and J lost 6, with 15 bases in between. The CDR3 sequence: CAWSVRGGAGNSPLHF. In DNA, the CDR3 is TGTGCCTGGAGTGTACGGGGAGGGGCGGGTAATTCACCCCTCCACTTT.

This clone was seen only once. This chain connects TRBV9 to TRBJ2-7; TRBD2 agrees at 7 bases. J was trimmed by 4 bases and V by 2 bases; bases with no gene match: 9. Germline V gene sequence: CDR1 SGDLS, CDR2 YYNGEE. The CDR3 covers 15 residues. As DNA, the CDR3 is TGTGCCAGCAGCGTCGGACTAGAAAAAGTTTACGAGCAGTACTTC. Protein sequence: CASSVGLEKVYEQYF.

The rearrangement joins TRBV28 to TRBJ2-1, with 9 bases matching TRBD2. The CDR3 covers 14 residues. The junction had 3 bases not matched to a gene; V was cut back by 5 bases and J by 4 bases. CDR1 and CDR2 (germline): MDHEN, SYDVKM. The CDR3 region has the DNA TGTGCCAGCAGTGTAGCGGGAGAGTACAATGAGCAGTTCTTC. Its protein is CASSVAGEYNEQFF. Supplemented by reference TRBV28 and TRBJ2-1, the full variable domain reads DVKVTQSSRYLVKRTGEKVFLECVQDMDHENMFWYRQDPGLGLRLIYFSYDVKMKEKGDIPEGYSVSREKKERFSLILESASTNQTSMYLCASSVAGEYNEQFFGPGTRLTVL.